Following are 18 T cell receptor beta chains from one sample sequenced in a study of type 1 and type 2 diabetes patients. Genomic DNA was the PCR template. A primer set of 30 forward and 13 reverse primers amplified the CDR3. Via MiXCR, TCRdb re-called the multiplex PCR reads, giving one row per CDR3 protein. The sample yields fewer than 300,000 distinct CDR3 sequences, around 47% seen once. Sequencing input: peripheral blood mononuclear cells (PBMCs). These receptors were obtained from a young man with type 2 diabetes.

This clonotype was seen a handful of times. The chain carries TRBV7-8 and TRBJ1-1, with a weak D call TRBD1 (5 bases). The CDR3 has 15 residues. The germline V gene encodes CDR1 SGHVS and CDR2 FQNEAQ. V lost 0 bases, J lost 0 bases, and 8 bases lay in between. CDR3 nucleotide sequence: TGTGCCAGCAGCTTAGCGGGCAGGGTGAACACTGAAGCTTTCTTT. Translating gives CASSLAGRVNTEAFF.

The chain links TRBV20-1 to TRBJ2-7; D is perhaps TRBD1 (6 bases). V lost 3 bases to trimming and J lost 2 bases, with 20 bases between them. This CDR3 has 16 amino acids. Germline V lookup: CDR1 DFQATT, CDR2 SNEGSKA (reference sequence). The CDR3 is CSARPNGAGAPYEQYF. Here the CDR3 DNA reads TGCAGTGCTAGGCCGAACGGAGCAGGGGCCCCCTACGAGCAGTACTTC.

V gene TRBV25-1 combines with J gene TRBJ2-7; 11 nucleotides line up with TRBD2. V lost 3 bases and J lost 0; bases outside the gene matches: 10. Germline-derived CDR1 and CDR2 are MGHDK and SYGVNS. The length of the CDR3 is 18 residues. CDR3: CASSDSRGLAGSSYEQYF. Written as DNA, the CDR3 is TGTGCCAGCAGTGACTCCCGCGGACTAGCGGGCTCCTCCTACGAGCAGTACTTC.

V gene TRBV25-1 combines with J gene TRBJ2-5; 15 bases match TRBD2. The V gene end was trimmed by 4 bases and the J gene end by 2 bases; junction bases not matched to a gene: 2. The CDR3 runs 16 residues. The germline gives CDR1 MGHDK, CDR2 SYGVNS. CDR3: CASSGGTSGGQETQYF. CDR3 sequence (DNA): TGTGCCAGCAGTGGCGGGACTAGCGGGGGGCAAGAGACCCAGTACTTC.

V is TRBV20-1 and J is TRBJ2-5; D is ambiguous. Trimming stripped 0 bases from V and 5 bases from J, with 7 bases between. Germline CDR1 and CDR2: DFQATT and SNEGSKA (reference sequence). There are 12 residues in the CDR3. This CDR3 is CSAREVGETQYF. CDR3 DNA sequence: TGCAGTGCTAGAGAGGTGGGGGAGACCCAGTACTTC.

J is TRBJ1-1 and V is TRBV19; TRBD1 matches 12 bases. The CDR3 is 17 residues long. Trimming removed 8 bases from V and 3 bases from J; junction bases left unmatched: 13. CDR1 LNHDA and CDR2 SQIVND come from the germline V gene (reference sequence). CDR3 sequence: CASGKPGQGAGDTEAFF. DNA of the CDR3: TGTGCCAGTGGAAAACCGGGACAGGGGGCAGGGGACACTGAAGCTTTCTTT. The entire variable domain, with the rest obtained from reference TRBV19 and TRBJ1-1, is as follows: DGGITQSPKYLFRKEGQNVTLSCEQNLNHDAMYWYRQDPGQGLRLIYYSQIVNDFQKGDIAEGYSVSREKKESFPLTVTSAQKNPTAFYLCASGKPGQGAGDTEAFFGQGTRLTVV.

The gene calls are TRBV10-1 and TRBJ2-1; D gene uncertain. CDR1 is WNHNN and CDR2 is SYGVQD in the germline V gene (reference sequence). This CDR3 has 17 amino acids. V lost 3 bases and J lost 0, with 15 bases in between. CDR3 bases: TGCGCCAGCAGTGAAGGAAAGGGCGGTAGCTCCTACAATGAGCAGTTCTTC. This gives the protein CASSEGKGGSSYNEQFF.

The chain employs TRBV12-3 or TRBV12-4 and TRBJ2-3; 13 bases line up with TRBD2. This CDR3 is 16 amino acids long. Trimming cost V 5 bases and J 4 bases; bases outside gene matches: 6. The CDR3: CASSARTSGGSDTQYF. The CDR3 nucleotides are TGTGCCAGCAGTGCCCGGACTAGCGGGGGTTCAGATACGCAGTATTTT.

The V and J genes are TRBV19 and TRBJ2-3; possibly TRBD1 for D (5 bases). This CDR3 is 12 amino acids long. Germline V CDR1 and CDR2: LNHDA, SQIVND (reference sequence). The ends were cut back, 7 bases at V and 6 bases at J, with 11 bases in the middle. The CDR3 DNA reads TGTGCCAGTATAGGGGATAGCGATACGCAGTATTTT. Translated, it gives CASIGDSDTQYF.

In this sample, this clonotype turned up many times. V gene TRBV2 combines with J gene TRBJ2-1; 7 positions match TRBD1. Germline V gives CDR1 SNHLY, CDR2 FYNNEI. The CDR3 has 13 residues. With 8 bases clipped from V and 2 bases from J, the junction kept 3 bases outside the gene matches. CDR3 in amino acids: CASETGPYNEQFF. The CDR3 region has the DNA TGTGCCAGCGAGACAGGGCCCTACAATGAGCAGTTCTTC. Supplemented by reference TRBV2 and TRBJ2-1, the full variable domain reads EPEVTQTPSHQVTQMGQEVILRCVPISNHLYFYWYRQILGQKVEFLVSFYNNEISEKSEIFDDQFSVERPDGSNFTLKIRSTKLEDSAMYFCASETGPYNEQFFGPGTRLTVL.

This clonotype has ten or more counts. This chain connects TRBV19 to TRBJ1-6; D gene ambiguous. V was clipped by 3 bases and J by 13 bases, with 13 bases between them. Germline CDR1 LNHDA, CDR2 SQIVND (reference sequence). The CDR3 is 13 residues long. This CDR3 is CASSMTTPQPLHF. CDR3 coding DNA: TGTGCCAGTAGTATGACGACCCCCCAGCCCCTCCACTTT.

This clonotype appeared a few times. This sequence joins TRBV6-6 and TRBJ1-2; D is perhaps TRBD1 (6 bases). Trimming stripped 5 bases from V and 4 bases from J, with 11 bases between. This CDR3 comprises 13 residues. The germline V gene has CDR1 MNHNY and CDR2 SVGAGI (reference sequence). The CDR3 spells CASSLGTIYGYTF. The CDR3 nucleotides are TGTGCCAGCAGTCTCGGGACAATCTATGGCTACACCTTC.

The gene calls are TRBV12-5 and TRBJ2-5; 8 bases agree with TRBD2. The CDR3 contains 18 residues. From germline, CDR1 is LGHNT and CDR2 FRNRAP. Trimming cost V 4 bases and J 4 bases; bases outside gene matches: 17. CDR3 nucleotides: TGTGCTAGTGGTTCCTTCTCCGGGACTAGAAGAGTCGGAGAGACCCAGTACTTC. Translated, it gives CASGSFSGTRRVGETQYF.

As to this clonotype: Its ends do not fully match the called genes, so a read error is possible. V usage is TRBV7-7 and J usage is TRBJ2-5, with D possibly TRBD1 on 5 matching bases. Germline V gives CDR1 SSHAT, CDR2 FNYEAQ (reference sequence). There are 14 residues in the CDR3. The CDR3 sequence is CASSLGAGMETQYF. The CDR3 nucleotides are TGTGCTAGCAGCTTAGGGGCAGGGATGGAGACCCAGTACTTC.

The CDR3 here is CASSSRGTQNTEAFF. In nucleotides, the CDR3 is TGTGCCAGCAGCTCACGCGGGACACAGAACACTGAAGCTTTCTTT. The rearrangement uses TRBV7-9 and TRBJ1-1; tentatively, D is TRBD1 (6 bases). V lost 4 bases and J 1 base, leaving 13 bases between the germline ends. The CDR3 runs to 15 residues. Germline V gene data show CDR1 as SEHNR and CDR2 as FQNEAQ (reference sequence).

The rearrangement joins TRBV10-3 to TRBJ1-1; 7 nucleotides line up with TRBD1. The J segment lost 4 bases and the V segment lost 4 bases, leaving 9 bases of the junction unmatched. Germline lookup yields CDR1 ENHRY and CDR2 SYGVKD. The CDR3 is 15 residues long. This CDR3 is CAISGNRGRSTEAFF. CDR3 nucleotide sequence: TGTGCCATCAGTGGCAACAGGGGAAGAAGCACTGAAGCTTTCTTT.

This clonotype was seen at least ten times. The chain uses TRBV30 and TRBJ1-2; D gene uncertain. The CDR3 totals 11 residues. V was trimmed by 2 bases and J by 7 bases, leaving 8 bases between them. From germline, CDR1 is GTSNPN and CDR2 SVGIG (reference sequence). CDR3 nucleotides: TGTGCCTGGAGTTCAACTAGTGGCTACACCTTC. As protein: CAWSSTSGYTF.

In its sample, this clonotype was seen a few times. Here the CDR3 reads CSARGDSESPLHF. In DNA, the CDR3 is TGCAGTGCTAGAGGGGACTCCGAATCACCCCTCCACTTT. V is TRBV20-1 and J is TRBJ1-6, with a possible D match to TRBD1 (5 bases). V was trimmed by 1 base and J by 10 bases, leaving 11 bases between them. This CDR3 spans 13 amino acids. Germline CDR1 DFQATT, CDR2 SNEGSKA (reference sequence).